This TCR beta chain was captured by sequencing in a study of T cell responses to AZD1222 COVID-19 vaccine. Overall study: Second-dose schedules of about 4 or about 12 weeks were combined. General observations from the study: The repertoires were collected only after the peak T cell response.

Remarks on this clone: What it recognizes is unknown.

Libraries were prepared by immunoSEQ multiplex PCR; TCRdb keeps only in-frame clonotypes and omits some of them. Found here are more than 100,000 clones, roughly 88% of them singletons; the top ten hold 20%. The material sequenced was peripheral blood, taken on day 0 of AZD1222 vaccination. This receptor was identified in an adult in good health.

CDR3 nucleotide sequence: TGTGCCAGCAGCCCGGGGACTCCCGGACTATCCGAGCAGTACTTC. Amino acid sequence: CASSPGTPGLSEQYF. The chain links TRBV7-2 to TRBJ2-7; D is perhaps TRBD2 (6 bases). Per germline, CDR1 SGHTA and CDR2 FQGNSA. The V end lost 5 bases, the J end lost 6 bases, and 20 bases lay between the germline ends. CDR3 length: 15 amino acids. Drawing the rest from reference TRBV7-2 and TRBJ2-7, the complete variable domain is GAGVSQSPSNKVTEKGKDVELRCDPISGHTALYWYRQSLGQGLEFLIYFQGNSAPDKSGLPSDRFSAERTGGSVSTLTIQRTQQEDSAVYLCASSPGTPGLSEQYFGPGTRLTVT.